Below, 30 T cell receptor beta chains from the same sample are listed, as sequenced in a study of cytomegalovirus exposure and HLA in healthy donors. Use of 60 Vbeta and 13 Jbeta primers characterized the PCR. Only in-frame clones appear in the TCRdb table, and some are missing; sequencing was by immunoSEQ multiplex PCR. The repertoire has 120,000 or so clones, approximately 85% of them found once; the top ten carry approximately 10%. Sequencing used PBMCs. The receptors were gathered from a male donor in good health and CMV-seropositive.

This clone was picked up one time. The rearrangement joins TRBV5-8 to TRBJ2-3; no firm D call. V was shortened by 2 bases and J by 6 bases, with 16 bases between the two germline ends. The CDR3 contains 15 residues. Germline V gives CDR1 SGHTS, CDR2 YDEGEE. CDR3 loop: CASSFGLRVADTQYF. The CDR3 DNA reads TGTGCCAGCAGCTTCGGGTTAAGAGTGGCGGATACGCAGTATTTT.

V and J are TRBV7-8 and TRBJ2-3; 7 nucleotides match TRBD2. V shed 2 bases and J 4 bases; nucleotides not matched to a gene: 6. The CDR3 sequence is 15 residues long. The germline V gene encodes CDR1 SGHVS and CDR2 FQNEAQ. In DNA, the CDR3 is TGTGCCAGCAGCTTACCCCGGGGGGTGGCAGATACGCAGTATTTT. Residues: CASSLPRGVADTQYF. The whole variable domain, remainder taken from reference TRBV7-8 and TRBJ2-3, is GAGVSQSPRYKVAKRGQDVALRCDPISGHVSLFWYQQALGQGPEFLTYFQNEAQLDKSGLPSDRFFAERPEGSVSTLKIQRTQQEDSAVYLCASSLPRGVADTQYFGPGTRLTVL.

J is TRBJ2-5 and V is TRBV7-3; 9 bases fit TRBD1. Trimming took 2 bases from V and 3 from J; bases not matched to a gene: 7. Germline V gene sequence: CDR1 SGHTA, CDR2 FQGTGA. The CDR3 length is 16 residues. The CDR3, as DNA: TGTGCCAGCAGCTTAGCCGGACAGGGGCCGAAAGAGACCCAGTACTTC. Translated, it gives CASSLAGQGPKETQYF.

The chain recombines TRBV4-2 with TRBJ2-7; D remains unclear. The CDR3 sequence is 16 residues long. Germline-derived CDR1 and CDR2 are LGHNA and YNFKEQ. Trimming removed 0 bases at V and 0 bases at J, with 12 bases between. The CDR3 loop reads CASSQEGASHSYEQYF. Written as DNA, the CDR3 is TGTGCCAGCAGCCAAGAGGGCGCTTCACACTCCTACGAGCAGTACTTC.

This clone was observed a single time. This chain uses TRBV5-6 with TRBJ2-7; D perhaps matches TRBD1 (6 bases). Germline loops: CDR1 SGHDT, CDR2 YYEEEE. The length of the CDR3 is 13 residues. V was cut by 4 bases and J by 3 bases, with 11 bases left in between. The DNA for the CDR3 is TGTGCCAGCAGCCCCTTGGACAGCTACGAGCAGTACTTC. Translation: CASSPLDSYEQYF.

The rearrangement uses TRBV7-2 and TRBJ1-2, with D unclear. Per germline, CDR1 SGHTA and CDR2 FQGNSA. V gave up 0 bases and J gave up 3 bases, with 8 bases separating them. The CDR3 sequence is 14 residues long. CDR3 in DNA: TGTGCCAGCAGCTTAGCGGGAGACTACTATGGCTACACCTTC. It translates to CASSLAGDYYGYTF. The variable domain in full, with the rest retrieved from reference TRBV7-2 and TRBJ1-2, is GAGVSQSPSNKVTEKGKDVELRCDPISGHTALYWYRQSLGQGLEFLIYFQGNSAPDKSGLPSDRFSAERTGGSVSTLTIQRTQQEDSAVYLCASSLAGDYYGYTFGSGTRLTVV.

For this clone: This CDR3 is also generated by other DNA sequences in the sample. This chain joins TRBV9 and TRBJ2-7; 12 nucleotides align to TRBD2. The V gene end was trimmed by 2 bases and the J gene end by 3 bases; junction bases not matched to a gene: 0. Per the germline V gene, CDR1 is SGDLS and CDR2 is YYNGEE. The CDR3 runs 14 residues. CDR3 in DNA: TGTGCCAGCAGCGTGACTAGCGGGAGCTACGAGCAGTACTTC. It yields the protein CASSVTSGSYEQYF.

This clone was picked up one time. The chain uses TRBV19 and TRBJ1-1; D unclear. This CDR3 contains 14 residues. Between the trimmed V and J ends, which lost 3 bases and 1 base, there was a span of 9 bases. Looked up from germline, CDR1 is LNHDA and CDR2 is SQIVND (reference sequence). CDR3 in DNA: TGTGCCAGTAGTATGGTTCCCGGGAACACTGAAGCTTTCTTT. Translation: CASSMVPGNTEAFF.

The chain carries TRBV19 and TRBJ2-5, with TRBD1 matching 11 bases. Germline values: CDR1 LNHDA, CDR2 SQIVND (reference sequence). This CDR3 spans 14 amino acids. Trimming removed 4 bases from V and 4 bases from J; junction bases left unmatched: 2. The CDR3 DNA follows: TGTGCCAGTAGTACCGGGACAGGGGGAGAGACCCAGTACTTC. Translated: CASSTGTGGETQYF. The full variable domain, in which reference TRBV19 and TRBJ2-5 provide the parts outside the CDR3, is DGGITQSPKYLFRKEGQNVTLSCEQNLNHDAMYWYRQDPGQGLRLIYYSQIVNDFQKGDIAEGYSVSREKKESFPLTVTSAQKNPTAFYLCASSTGTGGETQYFGPGTRLLVL.

The chain is built from TRBV6-6 and TRBJ1-4; the D gene is possibly TRBD1 (5 bases). CDR3 length equals 16 residues. Germline values: CDR1 MNHNY, CDR2 SVGAGI (reference sequence). V gave up 6 bases and J gave up 7 bases, with 21 bases separating them. The CDR3, as DNA: TGTGCCAGCAGCTTCCTGTCGACAGTAGGAAGTGAAAAACTGTTTTTT. This translates into CASSFLSTVGSEKLFF.

The chain recombines TRBV28 with TRBJ1-4; 7 bases agree with TRBD1. J lost 8 bases, V lost 3 bases, and 3 bases had no gene match. The CDR3 spans 13 residues. The germline gives CDR1 MDHEN, CDR2 SYDVKM. The CDR3 here is CASSLTGREKLFF. The CDR3 DNA reads TGTGCCAGCAGTTTGACAGGGAGGGAAAAACTGTTTTTT.

This clone showed up just once. The chain uses TRBV6-1 and TRBJ1-2; D perhaps matches TRBD1 (5 bases). Trimming shortened V by 4 bases and J by 13 bases, and 16 bases separated the two germline ends. The V gene's germline CDR1 is MNHNS and CDR2 SASEGT. The CDR3 is 12 residues long. The DNA of the CDR3 is TGTGCCAGCAGTGGTTTCAGCCGGGGACTCACCTTC. This codes for CASSGFSRGLTF.

This clone was found a few times. V is TRBV28 and J is TRBJ1-5; D is perhaps TRBD1 (6 bases). CDR1 and CDR2 (germline): MDHEN, SYDVKM. Between the trimmed V and J ends, which lost 11 bases and 3 bases, there was a span of 17 bases. This CDR3 has 14 residues. CDR3 bases: TGTGCCGCCTGCCTACAGGGCAACAATCAGCCCCAGCATTTT. This codes for CAACLQGNNQPQHF.

The genes are TRBV19 and TRBJ2-7; 7 bases line up with TRBD2. The CDR3 has 14 residues. Germline V gene lookup returns CDR1 LNHDA and CDR2 SQIVND (reference sequence). The junction had 7 bases not matched to a gene; V was cut back by 5 bases and J by 3 bases. CDR3 in amino acids: CASSPAGLIYEQYF. As DNA, the CDR3 is TGTGCCAGTAGTCCCGCGGGACTAATCTACGAGCAGTACTTC.

In this sample, this clone turned up a few times. The chain is built from TRBV6-5 and TRBJ2-7, with 7 bases that match TRBD1. Trimming at V came to 0 bases and at J to 2 bases, leaving 4 bases not matched to a gene. There are 15 residues in the CDR3. The germline V gene has CDR1 MNHEY and CDR2 SVGAGI. The CDR3 nucleotides are TGTGCCAGCAGTTACTCGACGGGACAGACCTACGAGCAGTACTTC. Translating gives CASSYSTGQTYEQYF.

The chain links TRBV27 to TRBJ1-5, with D possibly TRBD1 on 5 matching bases. The germline V gene has CDR1 MNHEY and CDR2 SMNVEV (reference sequence). The germline V and J ends were trimmed by 6 bases and 6 bases, with 18 bases remaining between them. This CDR3 region has 15 residues. This CDR3 is CASSQSWGGSQPQHF. The CDR3 DNA reads TGTGCCAGCAGCCAATCATGGGGGGGTAGTCAGCCCCAGCATTTT.

The chain combines TRBV27 with TRBJ2-7; 8 bases align to TRBD2. The CDR3 runs to 15 residues. From germline, CDR1 is MNHEY and CDR2 SMNVEV (reference sequence). V shed 1 base, J shed 6 bases, and the junction held 8 bases outside the gene matches. CDR3 sequence: CASSLLPGLDVEQYF. The CDR3 coding sequence is TGTGCCAGCAGTTTATTGCCGGGACTAGATGTCGAGCAGTACTTC.

The rearrangement uses TRBV6-1 and TRBJ1-1; 7 bases fit TRBD1. V lost 10 bases to trimming and J lost 3 bases; unmatched junction nucleotides: 8. Germline V gene sequence: CDR1 MNHNS, CDR2 SASEGT. The length of the CDR3 is 13 residues. CDR3 bases: TGTGCCACTAGGCCAGGGGGTGACACTGAAGCTTTCTTT. The encoded protein is CATRPGGDTEAFF.

The chain joins TRBV28 to TRBJ1-4; the D is unclear. V lost 7 bases and J 5 bases, leaving 17 bases between the germline ends. Germline V lookup: CDR1 MDHEN, CDR2 SYDVKM. This CDR3 is 15 amino acids long. The CDR3: CASIPQDGRNEKLFF. Here the CDR3 DNA reads TGTGCCAGCATTCCTCAGGACGGGAGGAATGAAAAACTGTTTTTT.

This clone was observed a handful of times. This rearrangement joins TRBV27 to TRBJ2-2, with a tentative D call TRBD2 (6 bases). The CDR3 is made up of 14 amino acids. Germline values: CDR1 MNHEY, CDR2 SMNVEV (reference sequence). The V end lost 4 bases, the J end lost 4 bases, and 10 bases lay between the germline ends. The CDR3 sequence is CASSSDGGTGELFF. The CDR3 DNA is TGTGCCAGCAGTTCGGACGGGGGCACCGGGGAGCTGTTTTTT.

The chain has TRBV7-2 and TRBJ2-2, with D uncertain. This CDR3 spans 13 amino acids. V gave up 2 bases and J gave up 1 base, with 2 bases separating them. Germline CDR1 SGHTA, CDR2 FQGNSA. The CDR3 DNA sequence: TGTGCCAGCAGCTTACGGAACACCGGGGAGCTGTTTTTT. Its translation is CASSLRNTGELFF.

V gene TRBV4-3 combines with J gene TRBJ2-5, with D possibly matching TRBD2 (5 bases). Germline V CDR1 and CDR2: LGHNA, YSLEER. Trimming pared 4 bases from V and 2 bases from J, leaving 8 bases between. The CDR3 runs 13 residues. The CDR3 sequence: CASSLDSQETQYF. Here the CDR3 DNA reads TGCGCCAGCAGCCTGGACTCACAAGAGACCCAGTACTTC.

CDR3 sequence (DNA): TGTGCTAGTGGTTTATGGACAGGGGGCCCAGATACGCAGTATTTT. Its translation: CASGLWTGGPDTQYF. The chain uses TRBV12-5 and TRBJ2-3; 11 bases fit TRBD1. Germline trimming cut 3 bases from V and 4 bases from J; bases unmatched to any gene: 3. Germline CDR1 is LGHNT and CDR2 is FRNRAP. The CDR3 has 15 residues.

The V and J genes are TRBV7-2 and TRBJ2-5; no clear D. The length of the CDR3 is 14 residues. V lost 5 bases to trimming and J lost 1 base, with 11 bases between them. CDR1 SGHTA and CDR2 FQGNSA come from the germline V gene. CDR3 sequence reads: CASSPRWVQETQYF. DNA for the CDR3: TGTGCCAGCAGCCCTAGGTGGGTCCAAGAGACCCAGTACTTC.

The rearrangement joins TRBV30 to TRBJ2-7; no firm D call. Per germline, CDR1 GTSNPN and CDR2 SVGIG (reference sequence). Trimming left V 1 base short and J 3 bases short, with 7 bases between. The CDR3 covers 12 residues. Here the CDR3 reads CAWSGSGYEQYF. The CDR3 bases are TGTGCCTGGAGTGGGTCCGGCTACGAGCAGTACTTC.

The chain couples TRBV6-6 to TRBJ2-5, with 7 bases fitting TRBD1. CDR1 and CDR2 from the germline V gene are MNHNY and SVGAGI (reference sequence). The CDR3 sequence is 14 residues long. V dropped 2 bases and J dropped 5; count of bases not matched to a gene: 5. The CDR3: CASSYRDRGETQYF. For the CDR3, the DNA is TGTGCCAGCAGTTACCGGGACAGAGGGGAGACCCAGTACTTC.

The V call is TRBV4-1, the J call TRBJ1-2; possibly TRBD1 for D (5 bases). The CDR3 runs 15 residues. Germline V gene lookup returns CDR1 MGHRA and CDR2 YSYEKL. V was clipped by 4 bases and J by 4 bases, with 16 bases between them. The CDR3 nucleotides read TGCGCCAGCAGCCTGGGCGGGGGATCCGCCTATGGCTACACCTTC. Translation gives CASSLGGGSAYGYTF.

The CDR3: CASQGLSSGANVLTF. The CDR3 DNA reads TGTGCCAGCCAGGGACTGAGCTCTGGGGCCAACGTCCTGACTTTC. V gene TRBV27 combines with J gene TRBJ2-6; D is possibly TRBD2 (6 bases). The ends were cut back, 8 bases at V and 0 bases at J, with 11 bases in the middle. Germline CDR1 MNHEY, CDR2 SMNVEV (reference sequence). The CDR3 totals 15 residues. The complete variable domain, with remaining parts taken from reference TRBV27 and TRBJ2-6, reads EAQVTQNPRYLITVTGKKLTVTCSQNMNHEYMSWYRQDPGLGLRQIYYSMNVEVTDKGDVPEGYKVSRKEKRNFPLILESPSPNQTSLYFCASQGLSSGANVLTFGAGSRLTVL.

The chain employs TRBV7-9 and TRBJ2-1; 7 bases map to TRBD2. J lost 5 bases, V lost 1 base, and 5 bases had no gene match. Germline CDR1 is SEHNR and CDR2 is FQNEAQ (reference sequence). The CDR3 loop spans 15 amino acids. DNA of the CDR3: TGTGCCAGCAGCTTAGAGGTGCTAGCGGACAATGAGCAGTTCTTC. It is translated as CASSLEVLADNEQFF.

The chain joins TRBV11-2 to TRBJ1-1; D may be TRBD1 (6 bases). The germline CDR1 and CDR2 sequences are SGHAT and FQNNGV. This CDR3 spans 16 amino acids. Trimming took 0 bases from V and 0 from J, leaving 11 bases between them. This CDR3 reads CASSLEYRGMNTEAFF. The CDR3 nucleotides read TGTGCCAGCAGCTTAGAATATAGGGGGATGAACACTGAAGCTTTCTTT.